Below are 14 T cell receptor beta chains sequenced from a single sample in a study of graft-versus-host responses after intestinal transplantation. Method: immunoSEQ multiplex PCR; TCRdb's copy keeps in-frame clones and lacks some. The sample contains some 70,000 clones, about nine tenths of which appear only once. The sequences come from bone marrow, collected roughly 110 weeks after intestinal transplantation. Source of these receptors: a human patient who received an intestinal transplant, so some T cells may come from the graft donor.

This clone has only a few counts. The identical CDR3 is also encoded by other nucleotide sequences in the sample. The chain has TRBV6-4 and TRBJ2-3, with TRBD2 matching 11 bases. V dropped 0 bases and J dropped 4; count of bases not matched to a gene: 0. Per the germline V gene, CDR1 is MRHNA and CDR2 is SNTAGT. The length of the CDR3 is 15 residues. CDR3 region: CASSDSSGGADTQYF. The CDR3 DNA follows: TGTGCCAGCAGTGACTCTAGCGGGGGGGCAGATACGCAGTATTTT.

The V gene is TRBV29-1, the J gene TRBJ2-7; 12 nucleotides align to TRBD2. Germline CDR1 reads SQVTM; CDR2 reads ANQGSEA. Unmatched junction bases numbered 8, after V lost 5 bases and J lost 3 bases. The CDR3 runs 15 residues. The CDR3 spells CSVRLAGGPVYEQYF. CDR3 nucleotide sequence: TGCAGCGTTCGGCTAGCGGGAGGGCCGGTCTACGAGCAGTACTTC.

This CDR3 reads CASGAHDRGQETQYF. The CDR3 DNA reads as TGTGCCAGCGGTGCCCACGACAGAGGACAAGAGACCCAGTACTTC. The V and J genes are TRBV11-1 and TRBJ2-5, with D possibly TRBD1 on 5 matching bases. CDR1 is SGHAT and CDR2 is FQDESV in the germline V gene (reference sequence). The CDR3 loop spans 15 amino acids. Trimming stripped 8 bases from V and 2 bases from J, with 18 bases between.

The chain joins TRBV11-2 to TRBJ2-3; D unclear. In germline, CDR1 is SGHAT, CDR2 FQNNGV. CDR3 length: 14 residues. Trimming pared 3 bases from V and 1 base from J, leaving 8 bases between. The CDR3 DNA reads as TGTGCCAGCAGCTTTGTAACAGGCACAGATACGCAGTATTTT. It translates to CASSFVTGTDTQYF. Variable domain in full (rest from reference TRBV11-2 and TRBJ2-3): EAGVAQSPRYKIIEKRQSVAFWCNPISGHATLYWYQQILGQGPKLLIQFQNNGVVDDSQLPKDRFSAERLKGVDSTLKIQPAKLEDSAVYLCASSFVTGTDTQYFGPGTRLTVL.

The chain is built from TRBV11-2 and TRBJ1-3, with TRBD1 identical over 7 bases. Trimming removed 0 bases from V and 4 bases from J; junction bases left unmatched: 3. Germline V lookup: CDR1 SGHAT, CDR2 FQNNGV. The CDR3 has 15 amino acids. CDR3 region: CASSLDSGQGNTIYF. DNA of the CDR3: TGTGCCAGCAGCTTAGATTCGGGACAGGGAAACACCATATATTTT.

The V gene is TRBV4-1, the J gene TRBJ2-1; no clear D. The germline V gene has CDR1 MGHRA and CDR2 YSYEKL. There are 12 residues in the CDR3. Between the trimmed V and J ends, which lost 2 bases and 7 bases, there was a span of 6 bases. CDR3 sequence reads: CASSQLNNEQFF. CDR3 DNA: TGCGCCAGCAGCCAATTGAATAATGAGCAGTTCTTC.

The chain employs TRBV28 and TRBJ2-1; a weak D match, TRBD2 (6 bases). The CDR3 extends over 13 amino acids. Looked up from germline, CDR1 is MDHEN and CDR2 is SYDVKM. V was clipped by 10 bases and J by 9 bases, with 19 bases between them. The CDR3 loop reads CAILKRMRGEQFF. Here the CDR3 DNA reads TGTGCCATCCTTAAAAGGATGCGGGGTGAGCAGTTCTTC.

The chain joins TRBV6-5 to TRBJ1-2; TRBD1 is a possible D gene (6 bases). V lost 0 bases and J 8 bases, leaving 13 bases between the germline ends. CDR3 size: 14 residues. Per the germline V gene, CDR1 is MNHEY and CDR2 is SVGAGI. In nucleotides, the CDR3 is TGTGCCAGCAGTTACTCCGCGGGGGCGGGGGGCTACACCTTC. Protein: CASSYSAGAGGYTF.

Here the CDR3 reads CASSLGQSTDTQYF. In nucleotides, the CDR3 is TGTGCCAGCAGTTTGGGACAGAGCACAGATACGCAGTATTTT. J is TRBJ2-3 and V is TRBV28; 7 bases are a match to TRBD1. This CDR3 contains 14 residues. J lost 0 bases, V lost 3 bases, and 0 bases had no gene match. Looked up from germline, CDR1 is MDHEN and CDR2 is SYDVKM.

The chain employs TRBV11-2 and TRBJ2-4; D unclear. V dropped 3 bases and J dropped 0 bases, with 12 bases sitting between them. CDR1 and CDR2 (germline): SGHAT, FQNNGV. The CDR3 is 16 residues long. CDR3: CASSLIPGLAKNIQYF. The DNA for the CDR3 is TGTGCCAGCAGCTTGATTCCTGGGCTAGCCAAAAACATTCAGTACTTC.

The chain carries TRBV6-5 and TRBJ2-4; no definite D call. Trimming cost V 5 bases and J 0 bases, with 8 bases left between them. CDR1 and CDR2 (germline): MNHEY, SVGAGI. The CDR3 is 14 residues long. The CDR3 sequence is CASSELGAKNIQYF. CDR3 DNA: TGTGCCAGCAGTGAACTGGGAGCCAAAAACATTCAGTACTTC.

V and J are TRBV6-4 and TRBJ2-1, with 12 positions matching TRBD2. Trimming removed 6 bases from V and 5 bases from J; junction bases left unmatched: 5. Germline loops: CDR1 MRHNA, CDR2 SNTAGT. The CDR3 is made up of 15 amino acids. CDR3 in amino acids: CASSLTSGGDNEQFF. CDR3 DNA sequence: TGTGCCAGCAGCCTGACTAGCGGGGGAGACAATGAGCAGTTCTTC.

The chain carries TRBV5-4 and TRBJ2-2, with D possibly being TRBD2 (6 bases). The CDR3 sequence is 16 residues long. Germline CDR1 SGHNT, CDR2 YYREEE (reference sequence). V was clipped by 0 bases and J by 2 bases, with 11 bases between them. CDR3 residues: CASSLAASDNTGELFF. DNA for the CDR3: TGTGCCAGCAGCTTGGCTGCTAGCGATAACACCGGGGAGCTGTTTTTT.

The CDR3 sequence: CASSPTGSGGYTF. CDR3 DNA sequence: TGTGCCAGCAGCCCCACAGGGTCTGGTGGCTACACCTTC. This chain joins TRBV6-1 and TRBJ1-2, with a possible D match to TRBD1 (6 bases). Germline CDR1 MNHNS, CDR2 SASEGT. Trimming pared 6 bases from V and 7 bases from J, leaving 15 bases between. The CDR3 totals 13 residues.